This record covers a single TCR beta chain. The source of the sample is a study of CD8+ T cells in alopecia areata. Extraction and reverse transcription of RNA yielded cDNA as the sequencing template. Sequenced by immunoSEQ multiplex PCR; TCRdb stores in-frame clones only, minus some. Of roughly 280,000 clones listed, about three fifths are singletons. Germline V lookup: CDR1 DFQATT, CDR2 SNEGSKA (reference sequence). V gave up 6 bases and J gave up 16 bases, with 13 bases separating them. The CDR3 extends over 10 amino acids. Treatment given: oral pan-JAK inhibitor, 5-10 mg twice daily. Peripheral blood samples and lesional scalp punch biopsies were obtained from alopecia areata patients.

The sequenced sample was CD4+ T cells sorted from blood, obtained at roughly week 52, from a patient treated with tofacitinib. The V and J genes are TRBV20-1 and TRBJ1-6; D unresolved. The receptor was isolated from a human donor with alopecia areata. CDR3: CSALGTILHF. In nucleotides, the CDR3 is TGCAGTGCCCTAGGAACCATACTCCACTTT.